This T cell receptor beta chain was documented in a study of shared clonotypes between healthy human individuals. Study details: Three plates were used per donor for CD4 naive, three for CD4 memory, two for CD8 naive and one for CD8 memory.

Cells designated naive CD8 were CD45RO-negative and were positively selected for CCR7, with terminally differentiated effector memory CD45RA+ cells excluded. Study-level results: What naive subsets generally showed was a larger estimated richness than memory subsets showed. Few donors limited the genetic and exposure-history diversity represented.

The CDR3 has 14 amino acids. The V gene's germline CDR1 is PRHDT and CDR2 FYEKMQ (reference sequence). V lost 5 bases to trimming and J lost 0 bases, with 11 bases between them. As to this clone: The antigen is undetermined.

Deep-level running was used for the assay. Sequenced by immunoSEQ multiplex PCR; TCRdb stores in-frame clones only, minus some. The repertoire holds about 1,800,000 clones, with about 95% as singletons. The chain couples TRBV13 to TRBJ2-7; maybe TRBD1 (6 bases). The material sequenced was naive CD8+ T cells sorted from blood. The TCR was taken from a man aged 18 to 30 in good health. This chain's CDR3 is CASSPGARSYEQYF. In DNA, the CDR3 is TGTGCCAGCAGCCCAGGGGCCCGCTCCTACGAGCAGTACTTC.